This is a list of T cell receptor beta chains from one sample in a study of cytomegalovirus exposure and HLA in healthy donors. Clones were sequenced by immunoSEQ multiplex PCR, and TCRdb holds only the in-frame ones, with some missing. The sample yields about 31,000 clones, about 70% seen once. Sample: PBMCs. The receptor set was obtained from a man aged 40-49 years in good health and CMV-seropositive. Both conserved end residues are part of each CDR3.

V gene: TRBV7-9; CDR3 protein: CASSLIPSADTQYF
V gene: TRBV28; CDR3 protein: CASSFGLNTDTQYF
V gene: TRBV10-3; CDR3 protein: CATQEDREYEQYF
V gene: TRBV7-9; CDR3 protein: CASSPSGTGDYSNQPQHF
V gene: TRBV10-2; CDR3 protein: CASSIGLAGGETQYF
V gene: TRBV5-1; CDR3 protein: CASSSLPSYDRTNTGELFF
V gene: TRBV11-2; CDR3 protein: CASSLASGTGSYGYTF
V gene: TRBV25-1; CDR3 protein: CASSEYRAGTNEKLFF
V gene: TRBV19; CDR3 protein: CASSTSGFGYTF
V gene: TRBV6-1; CDR3 protein: CASSEPTSTGRGEQFF
V gene: TRBV5-5; CDR3 protein: CASSLTSGYEQYF
V gene: TRBV10-3; CDR3 protein: CAARRGLNEKLFF
V gene: TRBV7-2; CDR3 protein: CASAWGGPYNEQFF
V gene: TRBV23-1; CDR3 protein: CASSQCHRPIYGYTF
V gene: TRBV19; CDR3 protein: CASSINQGGPYEQYF
V gene: TRBV2; CDR3 protein: CASSTTGRDGYTF
V gene: TRBV19; CDR3 protein: CASSRGVWETQYF
V gene: TRBV27; CDR3 protein: CASSRKGVGQPQHF
V gene: TRBV29-1; CDR3 protein: CSVEAGGMGTGELFF
V gene: TRBV14; CDR3 protein: CASSPRTGAHYGYTF
V gene: TRBV2; CDR3 protein: CASILAGGAQGTQYF
V gene: TRBV25-1; CDR3 protein: CASSDQGGKYNEQFF
V gene: TRBV14; CDR3 protein: CASSQALYYGYTF
V gene: TRBV9; CDR3 protein: CASSGLAGGFEQFF
V gene: TRBV10-1; CDR3 protein: CATGLLAGVADTQYF
V gene: TRBV19; CDR3 protein: CASRETGWDYGYTF
V gene: TRBV19; CDR3 protein: CASRPIQGSNQPQHF
V gene: TRBV2; CDR3 protein: CASKLAGSSYNEQFF
V gene: TRBV30; CDR3 protein: CAWRQGDGYTF
V gene: TRBV7-6; CDR3 protein: CASSLGGQGGQPQHF
V gene: TRBV15; CDR3 protein: CATSRDRAGATDTQYF
V gene: TRBV2; CDR3 protein: CASKQERGGKNIQYF
V gene: TRBV25-1; CDR3 protein: CASSVGSGGAYEQYF
V gene: TRBV16; CDR3 protein: CASSQSGQGNEKLFF
V gene: TRBV5-1; CDR3 protein: CASSFDRGTGVVYGYTF
V gene: TRBV6-1; CDR3 protein: CASSESVIARGSSYNEQFF
V gene: TRBV27; CDR3 protein: CASSKGQGDGYTF
V gene: TRBV18; CDR3 protein: CASSPPQRGTDTQYF
V gene: TRBV27; CDR3 protein: CASRPGRLEPQHF
V gene: TRBV6-4; CDR3 protein: CASTVGGAGGYTF
V gene: TRBV7-2; CDR3 protein: CASSFQAGGQETQYF
V gene: TRBV5-6; CDR3 protein: CASSLFGERETQYF
V gene: TRBV19; CDR3 protein: CASSAQARSNQPQHF
V gene: TRBV6-5; CDR3 protein: CASSYSRRGLYEQYF